This TCR beta chain came from a study of shared clonotypes between healthy human individuals. Details on this clone: Its target is unknown.

Study-wide findings and caveats: Donor scarcity curtailed the genetic and exposure-history diversity represented herein. Sampling was confined to blood; repertoires within tissues likely differ.

The CDR3 runs to 15 residues. Trimming removed 2 bases at V and 4 bases at J, with 15 bases between. Per germline, CDR1 MNHEY and CDR2 SMNVEV (reference sequence). The protocol was immunoSEQ multiplex PCR, while the TCRdb copy is restricted to in-frame clones and leaves out a portion. Here the sample spans some 1,400,000 clones, about 96% being singletons. Source material: naive CD4+ T cells sorted from blood. The subset is: CD45RA+ positively selected. This sequence originates from a man aged 25 to 40 in good health. The rearrangement uses TRBV27 and TRBJ2-7, with D perhaps matching TRBD2 (5 bases). CDR3 residues: CASSLTGSGRYEQYF. The CDR3 nucleotides are TGTGCCAGCAGTTTAACGGGGTCTGGTAGATACGAGCAGTACTTC.